The clone carrying this T cell receptor (beta chain) appeared many times. TCRdb called the reads again in MiXCR, with one record for every CDR3 protein. This sample has about 260,000 distinct CDR3 sequences, with approximately 14% found just once. The record originates from a study of T cell repertoires in cytomegalovirus infection. The overall study: Public TCR beta signatures were indicative of both CMV infection and a matching HLA type.

Unmatched junction bases numbered 7, after V lost 4 bases and J lost 7 bases. The CDR3 totals 16 residues. Germline V lookup: CDR1 SGHNT, CDR2 YYREEE (reference sequence). The chain recombines TRBV5-4 with TRBJ2-2, with 13 bases matching TRBD2. The receptor's source is a human donor in good health (CMV status not recorded). Some clones in this sample may be carry-over from other donors' samples. The sequencing input was PBMCs. The chain's CDR3 is CASSRGLAGVVGELFF. For the CDR3, the DNA is TGTGCCAGCAGCCGAGGACTAGCGGGGGTTGTCGGGGAGCTGTTTTTT.